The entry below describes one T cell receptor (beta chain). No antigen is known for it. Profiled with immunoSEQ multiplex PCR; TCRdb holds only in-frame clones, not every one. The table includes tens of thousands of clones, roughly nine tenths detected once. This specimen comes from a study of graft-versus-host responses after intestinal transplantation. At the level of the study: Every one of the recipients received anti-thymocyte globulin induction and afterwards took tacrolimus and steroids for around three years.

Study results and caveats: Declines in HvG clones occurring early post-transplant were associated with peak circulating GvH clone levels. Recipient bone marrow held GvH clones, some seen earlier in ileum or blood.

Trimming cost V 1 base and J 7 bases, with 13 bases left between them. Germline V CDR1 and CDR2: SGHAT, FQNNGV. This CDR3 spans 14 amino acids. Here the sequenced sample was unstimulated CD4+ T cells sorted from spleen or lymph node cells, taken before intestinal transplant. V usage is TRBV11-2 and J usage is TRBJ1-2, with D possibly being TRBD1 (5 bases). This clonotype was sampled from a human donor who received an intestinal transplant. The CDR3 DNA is TGTGCCAGCAGCTTAGTGGTAGGGGTTGGTGGCTACACCTTC. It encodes CASSLVVGVGGYTF.